What follows is one T cell receptor beta chain and its context. Antigen specificity is unknown. This record belongs to a study of T cell repertoires in cytomegalovirus infection. Across the study: Recently identified HLA-C-restricted and well-studied HLA-B-restricted CMV epitopes were used. Based on public TCR beta signatures, there were indications of CMV infection and of a matching HLA type.

Study-wide results and limits: Accumulated public TCR beta family frequency recognized individuals carrying CMV together with the relevant HLA. Ex vivo, HLA-C-restricted CMV-specific TCR beta clonotypes prevailed over the rest of the response.

This CDR3 contains 13 residues. V shed 4 bases and J 5 bases; nucleotides not matched to a gene: 4. In germline, CDR1 is SGHDN, CDR2 FVKESK. TCRdb processed the reads anew with MiXCR; each CDR3 protein has one entry. Of 750,000 to 950,000 distinct CDR3 sequences in the sample, under 35% were seen once. This sequence was found in a human donor in good health (CMV status not recorded). Some clones in this sample may be carry-over from other donors' samples. The chain is built from TRBV14 and TRBJ2-7; 8 bases are shared with TRBD1. The sample in question was cultured CD8+ T cells from PBMCs, obtained from culture after CMV antigen stimulation. CDR3 DNA sequence: TGTGCCAGCAGCCGCCAGGGGGCCCACGAGCAGTACGTC. Its translation is CASSRQGAHEQYV.